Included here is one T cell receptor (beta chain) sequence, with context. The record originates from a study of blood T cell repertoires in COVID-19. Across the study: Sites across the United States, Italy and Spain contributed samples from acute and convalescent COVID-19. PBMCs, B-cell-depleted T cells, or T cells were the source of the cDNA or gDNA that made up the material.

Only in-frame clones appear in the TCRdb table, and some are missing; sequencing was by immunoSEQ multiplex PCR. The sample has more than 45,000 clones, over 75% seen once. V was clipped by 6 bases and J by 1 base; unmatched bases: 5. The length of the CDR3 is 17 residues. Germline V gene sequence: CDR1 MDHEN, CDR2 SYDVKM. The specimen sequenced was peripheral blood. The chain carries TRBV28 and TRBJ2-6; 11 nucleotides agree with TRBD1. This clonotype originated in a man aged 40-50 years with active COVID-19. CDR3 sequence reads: CASSRGQGVSGANVLTF. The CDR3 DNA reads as TGTGCCAGCAGCCGGGGACAGGGGGTGTCTGGGGCCAACGTCCTGACTTTC.